This T cell receptor beta chain was documented in a study of blood T cell repertoires in COVID-19. In the source study's methods: By means of reference gene primer amplification, nucleated cell counts were estimated. Using immunoSEQ multiplex PCR, the repertoire was profiled, and TCRdb retains in-frame clones only, with some absent. V and J calls and clone size are given by that table; D and trimming were obtained from the DNA. The repertoire holds 300,000 to 350,000 clones, with roughly 90% as singletons. Germline assignment: CDR1 SNHLY and CDR2 FYNNEI. The CDR3 runs 13 residues. V dropped 3 bases and J dropped 5 bases, with 10 bases sitting between them. Participant-given clinical history determined each cohort assignment.

The sequenced sample consisted of PBMCs or T cells enriched from blood (not recorded which). V usage is TRBV2 and J usage is TRBJ1-1; tentatively, D is TRBD1 (5 bases). The clonotype was recovered from a woman aged 18-29 years who had recovered from COVID-19. DNA of the CDR3: TGTGCCAGCAGTGAGGGGGGACGGACTGAAGCTTTCTTT. Translated, it gives CASSEGGRTEAFF.